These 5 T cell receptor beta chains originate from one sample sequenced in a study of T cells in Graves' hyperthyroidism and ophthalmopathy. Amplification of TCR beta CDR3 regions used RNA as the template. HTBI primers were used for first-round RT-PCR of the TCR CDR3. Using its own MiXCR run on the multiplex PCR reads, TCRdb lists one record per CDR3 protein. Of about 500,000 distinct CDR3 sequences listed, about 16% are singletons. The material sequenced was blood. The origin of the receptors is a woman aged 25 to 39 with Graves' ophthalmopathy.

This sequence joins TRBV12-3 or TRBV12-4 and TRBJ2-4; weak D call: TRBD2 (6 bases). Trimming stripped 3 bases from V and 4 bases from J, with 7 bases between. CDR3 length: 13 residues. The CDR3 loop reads CASSFGTKNIQYF. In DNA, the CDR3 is TGTGCCAGCAGTTTTGGGACTAAAAACATTCAGTACTTC.

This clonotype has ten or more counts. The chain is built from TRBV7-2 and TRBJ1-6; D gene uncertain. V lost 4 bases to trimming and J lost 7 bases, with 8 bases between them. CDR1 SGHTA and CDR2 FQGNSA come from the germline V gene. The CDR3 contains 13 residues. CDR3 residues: CASSWNGNSPLHF. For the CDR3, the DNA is TGTGCCAGCAGCTGGAACGGAAATTCACCCCTCCACTTT.

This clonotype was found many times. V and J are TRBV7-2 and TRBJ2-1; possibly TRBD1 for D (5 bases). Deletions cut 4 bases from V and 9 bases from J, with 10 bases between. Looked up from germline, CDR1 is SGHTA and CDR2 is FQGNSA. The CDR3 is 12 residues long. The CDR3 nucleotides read TGTGCCAGCAGCTCACCCAGGGTTGAGCAGTTCTTC. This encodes CASSSPRVEQFF.

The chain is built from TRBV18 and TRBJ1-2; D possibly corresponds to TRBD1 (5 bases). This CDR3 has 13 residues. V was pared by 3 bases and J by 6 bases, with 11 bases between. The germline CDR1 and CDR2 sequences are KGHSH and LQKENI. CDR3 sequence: CASSPAGEHGYTF. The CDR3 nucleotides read TGTGCCAGCTCACCGGCGGGGGAACATGGCTACACCTTC.

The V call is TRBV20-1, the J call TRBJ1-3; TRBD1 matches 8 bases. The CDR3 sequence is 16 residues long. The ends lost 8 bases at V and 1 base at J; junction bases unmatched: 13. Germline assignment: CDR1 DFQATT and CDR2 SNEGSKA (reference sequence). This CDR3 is CSLNSDRATSGNTIYF. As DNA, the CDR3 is TGCAGTTTGAACTCGGACAGGGCGACTTCTGGAAACACCATATATTTT.